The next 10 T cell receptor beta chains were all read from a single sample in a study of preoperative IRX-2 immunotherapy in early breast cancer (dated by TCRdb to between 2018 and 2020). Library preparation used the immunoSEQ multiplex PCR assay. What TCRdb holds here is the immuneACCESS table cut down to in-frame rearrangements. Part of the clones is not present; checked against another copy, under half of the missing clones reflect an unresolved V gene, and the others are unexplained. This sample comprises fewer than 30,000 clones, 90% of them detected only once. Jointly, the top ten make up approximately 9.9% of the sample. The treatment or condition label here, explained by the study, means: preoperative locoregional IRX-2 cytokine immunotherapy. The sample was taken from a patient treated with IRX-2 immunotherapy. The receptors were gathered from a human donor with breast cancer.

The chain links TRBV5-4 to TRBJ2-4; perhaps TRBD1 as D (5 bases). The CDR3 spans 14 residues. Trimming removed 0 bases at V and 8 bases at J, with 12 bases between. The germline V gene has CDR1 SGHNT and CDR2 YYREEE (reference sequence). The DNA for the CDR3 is TGTGCCAGCAGCTTGGATCCAGGGAAGGACATTCAGTACTTC. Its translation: CASSLDPGKDIQYF. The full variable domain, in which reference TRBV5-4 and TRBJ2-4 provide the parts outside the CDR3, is ETGVTQSPTHLIKTRGQQVTLRCSSQSGHNTVSWYQQALGQGPQFIFQYYREEENGRGNFPPRFSGLQFPNYSSELNVNALELDDSALYLCASSLDPGKDIQYFGAGTRLSVL.

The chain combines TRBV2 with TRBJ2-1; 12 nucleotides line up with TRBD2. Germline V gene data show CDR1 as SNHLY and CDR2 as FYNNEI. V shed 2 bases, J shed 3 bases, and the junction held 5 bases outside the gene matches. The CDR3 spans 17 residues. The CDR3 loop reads CASSEHPSGRVYNEQFF. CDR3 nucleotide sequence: TGTGCCAGCAGTGAACACCCTAGCGGGAGGGTCTACAATGAGCAGTTCTTC.

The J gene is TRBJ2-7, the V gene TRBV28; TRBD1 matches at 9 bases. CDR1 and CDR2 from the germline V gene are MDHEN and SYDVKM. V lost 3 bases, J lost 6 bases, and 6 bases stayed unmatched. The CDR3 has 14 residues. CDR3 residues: CASSFGTGSSEQYF. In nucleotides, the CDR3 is TGTGCCAGCAGTTTTGGGACAGGGTCTAGCGAGCAGTACTTC.

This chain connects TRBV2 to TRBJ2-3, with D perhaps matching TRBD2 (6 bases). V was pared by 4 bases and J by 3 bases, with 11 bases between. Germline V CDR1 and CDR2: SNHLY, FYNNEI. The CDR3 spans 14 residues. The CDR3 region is CASSVSGVTDTQYF. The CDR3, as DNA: TGTGCCAGCAGTGTTTCGGGAGTGACAGATACGCAGTATTTT.

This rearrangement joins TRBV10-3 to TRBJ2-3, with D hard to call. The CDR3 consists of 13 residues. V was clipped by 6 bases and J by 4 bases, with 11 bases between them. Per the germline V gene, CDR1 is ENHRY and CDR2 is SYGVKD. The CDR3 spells CAISREEADTQYF. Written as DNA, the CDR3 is TGTGCCATCAGCCGAGAAGAGGCAGATACGCAGTATTTT.

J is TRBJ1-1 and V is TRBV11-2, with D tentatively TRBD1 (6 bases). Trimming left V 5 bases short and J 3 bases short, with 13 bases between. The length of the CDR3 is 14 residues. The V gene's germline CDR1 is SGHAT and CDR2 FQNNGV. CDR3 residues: CASSAGVWDTEAFF. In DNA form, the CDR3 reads TGTGCCAGCAGCGCAGGGGTGTGGGACACTGAAGCTTTCTTT.

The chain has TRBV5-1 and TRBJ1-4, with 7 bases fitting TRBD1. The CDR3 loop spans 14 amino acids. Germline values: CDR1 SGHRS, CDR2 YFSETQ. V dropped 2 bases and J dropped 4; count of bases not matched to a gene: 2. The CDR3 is CASSFTGVNEKLFF. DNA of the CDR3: TGCGCCAGCAGCTTCACAGGGGTTAATGAAAAACTGTTTTTT.

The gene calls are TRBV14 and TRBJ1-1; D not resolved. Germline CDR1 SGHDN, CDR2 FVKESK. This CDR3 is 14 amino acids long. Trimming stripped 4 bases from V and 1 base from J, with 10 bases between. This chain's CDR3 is CASSRSIGNTEAFF. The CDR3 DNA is TGTGCCAGCAGCCGCTCCATAGGGAACACTGAAGCTTTCTTT. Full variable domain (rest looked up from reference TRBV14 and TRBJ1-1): EAGVTQFPSHSVIEKGQTVTLRCDPISGHDNLYWYRRVMGKEIKFLLHFVKESKQDESGMPNNRFLAERTGGTYSTLKVQPAELEDSGVYFCASSRSIGNTEAFFGQGTRLTVV.

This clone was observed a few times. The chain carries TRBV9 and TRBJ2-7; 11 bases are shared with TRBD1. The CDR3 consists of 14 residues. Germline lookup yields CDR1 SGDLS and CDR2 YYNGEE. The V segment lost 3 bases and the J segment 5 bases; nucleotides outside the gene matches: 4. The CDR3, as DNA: TGTGCCAGCAGCGGGGGACAGGGGGGTAACGAGCAGTACTTC. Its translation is CASSGGQGGNEQYF.

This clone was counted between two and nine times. CDR3 sequence: CASSNGQGREQYF. CDR3 sequence (DNA): TGTGCCAGCAGCAACGGACAGGGCCGAGAGCAGTACTTC. This chain connects TRBV6-4 to TRBJ2-7; 8 bases are a match to TRBD1. Germline CDR1 MRHNA, CDR2 SNTAGT. This CDR3 contains 13 residues. Trimming removed 6 bases from V and 7 bases from J; junction bases left unmatched: 8.